This is a list of T cell receptor beta chains from one sample in a study of blood T cells in healthy people across ages. MiXCR, applied by TCRdb to the 5' RACE reads, yields one record per CDR3 protein. This sample carries 850,000 to 950,000 distinct CDR3 sequences, 29% of them seen once, and the ten largest clones take around 16%. Sequencing was performed on blood. The receptors stem from a woman at least 80 years old in good health. CDR3s include the opening cysteine and the closing phenylalanine or tryptophan. D genes are given only for firm matches. A clone size is listed for some rows: how often the clone was seen (once, few, many), or a class if it is expanded.

clone size | J gene | V gene | D gene | CDR3 DNA | CDR3 protein
few | TRBJ1-5 | TRBV5-5 | TRBD1 | TGTGCCAGCAGCTGGGGACAGGGCATCGATCAGCCCCAGCATTTT | CASSWGQGIDQPQHF
- | TRBJ2-2 | TRBV6-5 | - | TGTGCCAGCAGTTCCACCCGGGGCGGGGAGCTGTTTTTT | CASSSTRGGELFF
few | TRBJ1-6 | TRBV2 | - | TGTGCCAGCAGTGTCTTACAGGGTAGGAATTCACCCCTCCACTTT | CASSVLQGRNSPLHF
- | TRBJ2-6 | TRBV2 | - | TGTGCCAGCAGAAGACAGTCCTCTGGGGCCAACGCCCTGACTTTC | CASRRQSSGANALTF
many | TRBJ1-5 | TRBV20-1 | TRBD1 | TGCAGTGCTAGAGCCCGACAGGGCCCTAGCAATCAGCCCCAGCATTTT | CSARARQGPSNQPQHF
many | TRBJ2-3 | TRBV12-3/TRBV12-4 | - | TGTGCCAGCAGTTTTCGGTCTCTATTTACAGATACGCAGTATTTT | CASSFRSLFTDTQYF
many | TRBJ2-7 | TRBV5-1 | TRBD1 | TGCGCCAGCAGCTTAAGACAGGGGGCGGAGGAGCAGTACTTC | CASSLRQGAEEQYF
- | TRBJ2-6 | TRBV7-8 | TRBD1 | TGTGCCAGCAGCCCGCAGGGGGCCCCCTCTGGGGCCGACGTCCTGACTTTC | CASSPQGAPSGADVLTF
many | TRBJ2-3 | TRBV11-1 | TRBD2 | TGTGCCAGCAGCACGGGGAGCGGGGGGGTCCTACTTAGGGGGAGCACAGATACGCAGTATTTT | CASSTGSGGVLLRGSTDTQYF
- | TRBJ2-3 | TRBV21-1 | - | TGTGCCAGCAGCCCCGAACTTTTGGGACAGACTAGCACAGATACGCAGTATTTT | CASSPELLGQTSTDTQYF
- | TRBJ2-3 | TRBV20-1 | TRBD2 | TGCAGTGCCCCCCGGTCGGGACTAGCGGGGGCCACGCAGTATTTT | CSAPRSGLAGATQYF
- | TRBJ2-1 | TRBV10-2 | - | TGCGCCAGCCGCGCAGGCCATCTTCTCAATGAGCAGTTCTTC | CASRAGHLLNEQFF
- | TRBJ2-7 | TRBV28 | - | TGTGCCAGCTCCGCAACGTGGTACGAGCAGTACTTC | CASSATWYEQYF
many | TRBJ2-1 | TRBV29-1 | TRBD1 | TGCAGCGCCTTCCGGGACAGGGCCTACAATGAGCAGTTCTTC | CSAFRDRAYNEQFF
many | TRBJ1-2 | TRBV20-1 | - | TGCAGTGCTAGAGAAGACAGCCGTTTCTATGGCTACACCTTC | CSAREDSRFYGYTF
many | TRBJ1-4 | TRBV6-5 | - | TGTGCCAGCAGGCGGGGCACAACTAATGAAAAACTGTTTTTT | CASRRGTTNEKLFF
- | TRBJ2-5 | TRBV20-1 | - | TGCAGTGCTAGTCTGTCTAGCGCTTCGTACCAAGAGACCCAGTACTTC | CSASLSSASYQETQYF
- | TRBJ1-1 | TRBV6-1 | - | TGTGCCAGCAGCACAGGGCCCTCGAGGGCTTTCTTT | CASSTGPSRAFF
- | TRBJ1-2 | TRBV20-1 | - | TGCAGTGCTAGCGTGTTAGGCAGCTATGGCTACACCTTC | CSASVLGSYGYTF
few | TRBJ2-7 | TRBV10-2 | TRBD2 | TGCGCCAGCAGTGTTTTGGGAGCCGCACTAGCGGGGGTCGAGCAGTACTTC | CASSVLGAALAGVEQYF
- | TRBJ2-1 | TRBV4-1 | - | TGCGCCAGCAGCCAAGGGACAGCGAGCTCCTACAATGAGCAGTTCTTC | CASSQGTASSYNEQFF
many | TRBJ2-6 | TRBV20-1 | - | TGCAGTGCTAGAGGCCCCTCTGGGGCCAACGTCCTGACTTTC | CSARGPSGANVLTF
many | TRBJ2-5 | TRBV4-3 | TRBD2 | TGCGCCAGCAGCCCCTCGACTAGCGGGGGGGGGCAAGAGACCCAGTACTTC | CASSPSTSGGGQETQYF
few | TRBJ1-2 | TRBV7-9 | - | TGTGCCAGCAGCGAATCAGGCTACTATGGCTACACCTTC | CASSESGYYGYTF
many | TRBJ2-7 | TRBV12-3/TRBV12-4 | TRBD1 | TGTGCCAGCAGTATTTACAGGGGCAGGGGCTACGAGCAGTACTTC | CASSIYRGRGYEQYF
- | TRBJ2-1 | TRBV7-9 | TRBD2 | TGTGCCGGCAGCTTACGAGGAGCGGGGGGGCAGGATGAGCAGTTCTTC | CAGSLRGAGGQDEQFF
- | TRBJ2-7 | TRBV20-1 | TRBD1 | TGCAGTGCAAGACAGGGGGCAAGAGAGCAGTACTTC | CSARQGAREQYF
many | TRBJ1-6 | TRBV18 | - | TGTGCCAGCTCACCACGGGGCAGCTCCTATAATTCACCCCTCCACTTT | CASSPRGSSYNSPLHF
few | TRBJ2-1 | TRBV6-5 | - | TGTGCCAGCAGTACCCAGGGGTCTATTCCCTACAATGAGCAGTTCTTC | CASSTQGSIPYNEQFF
many | TRBJ1-5 | TRBV20-1 | TRBD1 | TGCAGTGCTAGAGATCGGGACAGGGGAACCCGTCCCCAGCATTTT | CSARDRDRGTRPQHF
- | TRBJ1-4 | TRBV20-1 | - | TGCAGTGCTAGAGTTTCGGCAACTAATGAAAAACTGTTTTTT | CSARVSATNEKLFF
- | TRBJ2-7 | TRBV7-9 | TRBD2 | TGTGCCAGCAAGCGGGGGACGTCCTACAATGAGCAGTACTTC | CASKRGTSYNEQYF
- | TRBJ2-2 | TRBV4-3 | - | TGCGCCAGCAGCCAAGAGATCGGGGTCACCGGGGAGCTGTTTTTT | CASSQEIGVTGELFF
- | TRBJ2-7 | TRBV28 | - | TGTGCCAGCAGCGCCATTGAAAAGACCATGTACTTC | CASSAIEKTMYF
- | TRBJ1-1 | TRBV5-1 | - | TGCGCCAGCAACTCCCTTGGGGGGGCGCCGGGCACTGAAGCTTTCTTT | CASNSLGGAPGTEAFF
many | TRBJ2-4 | TRBV9 | - | TGTGCCAGCAGCGTAGAGGGGGGTGAGGGTTCCAAAAACATTCAGTACTTC | CASSVEGGEGSKNIQYF
many | TRBJ2-1 | TRBV5-1 | TRBD2 | TGCGCCAGCAGCTTGGCGGGAGGTCCCGCCAATGAGCAGTTCTTC | CASSLAGGPANEQFF
few | TRBJ1-5 | TRBV25-1 | - | TGTGCCAGCAGTGAATATAATAGCAATCAGCCCCAGCATTTT | CASSEYNSNQPQHF
- | TRBJ1-2 | TRBV29-1 | TRBD1 | TGCAGCGGGGCCCAGGGGGCTGACTATGGCTACACCTTC | CSGAQGADYGYTF
many | TRBJ2-3 | TRBV15 | - | TGTGCCACCAGCAGAGAGACTAGCACAGATACGCAGTATTTT | CATSRETSTDTQYF
many | TRBJ2-1 | TRBV29-1 | TRBD1 | TGCAGCGCTGGTCCCGGGACAGGGTACAATGAGCAGTTCTTC | CSAGPGTGYNEQFF
many | TRBJ1-2 | TRBV6-2/TRBV6-3 | TRBD1 | TGTGCCAGCAGTTACCGGGCCCGGGACAGGGGATTTCATAGTGAACCGGACTATGGCTACACCTTC | CASSYRARDRGFHSEPDYGYTF